The 14 T cell receptor beta chains below all came from one sample that was sequenced in a study of early stage breast cancer tumors. Clones were sequenced by immunoSEQ multiplex PCR, and TCRdb holds only the in-frame ones, with some missing. The table records more than 13,000 clones, 79% of them present only once. Source material: normal breast tissue next to the tumor. These receptors were obtained from a person between 45 and 65 years old with breast cancer.

This clone was picked up one time. The V gene is TRBV5-1, the J gene TRBJ2-1; 10 nucleotides align to TRBD2. This CDR3 has 15 amino acids. The germline V gene has CDR1 SGHRS and CDR2 YFSETQ. The ends lost 4 bases at V and 7 bases at J; junction bases unmatched: 8. CDR3: CASSGSGGAGNEQFF. CDR3 DNA sequence: TGCGCCAGCAGCGGGAGCGGGGGGGCGGGTAATGAGCAGTTCTTC. Drawing the rest from reference TRBV5-1 and TRBJ2-1, the complete variable domain is KAGVTQTPRYLIKTRGQQVTLSCSPISGHRSVSWYQQTPGQGLQFLFEYFSETQRNKGNFPGRFSGRQFSNSRSEMNVSTLELGDSALYLCASSGSGGAGNEQFFGPGTRLTVL.

The gene calls are TRBV10-3 and TRBJ1-5, with no clear D. Germline values: CDR1 ENHRY, CDR2 SYGVKD. The CDR3 is made up of 12 amino acids. Between the trimmed V and J ends, which lost 2 bases and 2 bases, there was a span of 1 base. CDR3 protein: CAISEGNQPQHF. The CDR3 DNA sequence: TGTGCCATCAGTGAGGGCAATCAGCCCCAGCATTTT.

The chain employs TRBV7-2 and TRBJ2-7, with D perhaps TRBD1 or TRBD2 (6 bases each). V lost 4 bases and J lost 2, with 18 bases in between. Germline lookup yields CDR1 SGHTA and CDR2 FQGNSA. This CDR3 has 16 residues. The CDR3 coding sequence is TGTGCCAGCAGCTCCCGAGGGGGGCCAGCGGCCTACGAGCAGTACTTC. It is translated as CASSSRGGPAAYEQYF.

As concerns this clone: Possible read error: a much larger clone is one base away. The chain links TRBV7-6 to TRBJ2-5; 8 bases line up with TRBD1. Germline CDR1 SGHVS, CDR2 FNYEAQ. With V trimmed by 5 bases and J by 4 bases, 6 bases remained unmatched. The CDR3 covers 14 residues. CDR3 coding DNA: TGTGCCAGCAGCCCCGACAGGGGAGGAGAGACCCAGTACTTC. This gives the protein CASSPDRGGETQYF.

The chain carries TRBV5-1 and TRBJ2-3, with TRBD2 matching 7 bases. CDR3 size: 12 residues. Germline V gene sequence: CDR1 SGHRS, CDR2 YFSETQ. V dropped 4 bases and J dropped 6; count of bases not matched to a gene: 2. In nucleotides, the CDR3 is TGCGCCAGCAGCCTACTAGCGGATACGCAGTATTTT. It codes for CASSLLADTQYF. Filled out from reference TRBV5-1 and TRBJ2-3, the complete variable domain reads KAGVTQTPRYLIKTRGQQVTLSCSPISGHRSVSWYQQTPGQGLQFLFEYFSETQRNKGNFPGRFSGRQFSNSRSEMNVSTLELGDSALYLCASSLLADTQYFGPGTRLTVL.

The J gene is TRBJ2-1, the V gene TRBV10-3; the D is unclear. The germline V gene has CDR1 ENHRY and CDR2 SYGVKD. This CDR3 is built from 10 residues. V shed 6 bases and J shed 8 bases, with 5 bases lying between them. The DNA for the CDR3 is TGTGCCATCAGGATCCATGAGCAGTTCTTC. As protein: CAIRIHEQFF.

The CDR3 spells CSVEVGTGGRYNEQFF. The CDR3 DNA reads TGCAGCGTTGAAGTCGGGACAGGGGGACGTTACAATGAGCAGTTCTTC. This sequence joins TRBV29-1 and TRBJ2-1; 11 bases are shared with TRBD1. V was clipped by 1 base and J by 4 bases; unmatched bases: 6. The CDR3 consists of 16 residues. Germline V lookup: CDR1 SQVTM, CDR2 ANQGSEA.

The rearrangement links TRBV7-2 to TRBJ2-7; 7 bases line up with TRBD2. The V gene end was trimmed by 4 bases and the J gene end by 1 base; junction bases not matched to a gene: 13. CDR3 length equals 17 residues. Germline V gene lookup returns CDR1 SGHTA and CDR2 FQGNSA. CDR3 loop: CASSSSSFVGGSYEQYF. The CDR3 DNA reads as TGTGCCAGCAGCTCCAGTTCGTTCGTGGGGGGGTCCTACGAGCAGTACTTC.

CDR3 sequence: CASSWGDSSYEQYF. As DNA, the CDR3 is TGCGCCAGCAGCTGGGGGGACAGTTCCTACGAGCAGTACTTC. V gene TRBV5-1 combines with J gene TRBJ2-7, with a possible D match to TRBD1 (7 bases). The CDR3 runs 14 residues. The V end was cut by 3 bases, the J end by 1 base, with 11 bases between. The germline CDR1 and CDR2 sequences are SGHRS and YFSETQ. The variable domain in full, completed from reference TRBV5-1 and TRBJ2-7, reads KAGVTQTPRYLIKTRGQQVTLSCSPISGHRSVSWYQQTPGQGLQFLFEYFSETQRNKGNFPGRFSGRQFSNSRSEMNVSTLELGDSALYLCASSWGDSSYEQYFGPGTRLTVT.

This clone showed up just a few times. The chain employs TRBV18 and TRBJ1-1, with D tentatively TRBD1 (6 bases). CDR1 and CDR2 from the germline V gene are KGHSH and LQKENI. CDR3 length: 15 residues. Deletions cut 2 bases from V and 2 bases from J, with 12 bases between. CDR3 residues: CASSPSAGANTEAFF. The CDR3 DNA follows: TGTGCCAGCTCACCATCCGCGGGGGCCAACACTGAAGCTTTCTTT.

The chain has TRBV4-1 and TRBJ2-3; D remains unclear. The germline gives CDR1 MGHRA, CDR2 YSYEKL. Trimming pared 0 bases from V and 0 bases from J, leaving 7 bases between. This CDR3 is built from 15 residues. CDR3 nucleotides: TGCGCCAGCAGCCAAGATCCGAAGAGCACAGATACGCAGTATTTT. Protein sequence: CASSQDPKSTDTQYF.

Note on this clone: A read error may account for a junction end that differs from germline. The chain joins TRBV20-1 to TRBJ2-7; D not resolved. Germline assignment: CDR1 DFQATT and CDR2 SNEGSKA (reference sequence). CDR3 length: 11 amino acids. CDR3 in amino acids: CSARGAYEQYF. CDR3 in DNA: TGCAGTGCGAGAGGAGCCTACGAGCAGTACTTC.

The chain recombines TRBV30 with TRBJ1-1, with a possible D match to TRBD1 (6 bases). Germline V gives CDR1 GTSNPN, CDR2 SVGIG (reference sequence). CDR3 size: 13 residues. Trimming removed 0 bases from V and 5 bases from J, with 10 bases in between. CDR3 in DNA: TGTGCCTGGAGTGTATGGGGGCGGACTGAAGCTTTCTTT. Its translation is CAWSVWGRTEAFF.

The chain employs TRBV29-1 and TRBJ1-1; 10 bases align to TRBD1. V dropped 4 bases and J dropped 4; count of bases not matched to a gene: 6. The CDR3 has 14 residues. Germline loops: CDR1 SQVTM, CDR2 ANQGSEA. The CDR3 here is CSVAAGQGTTEAFF. CDR3 DNA: TGCAGCGTTGCCGCGGGACAGGGGACCACTGAAGCTTTCTTT.